This section outlines one T cell receptor beta chain sequence together with its context. What it recognizes is unknown. The record originates from a study of T cell responses to AZD1222 COVID-19 vaccine. Findings and limits, study-wide: Per reports, nearly half of all spike-specific TCRs target regions that are unmutated in variants. Clonal diversity may have been underestimated in mostly white British donors.

Using immunoSEQ multiplex PCR, the repertoire was profiled, and TCRdb retains in-frame clones only, with some absent. The table shows 99,000 or so clones, with approximately 88% occurring only once. Specimen: peripheral blood, collected on day 0 of AZD1222 vaccination. This TCR came from an adult in good health.

CDR3 amino acids: CASSQGNYGYTF. The CDR3 region has the DNA TGTGCCAGCAGCCAGGGGAACTATGGCTACACCTTC. The chain uses TRBV28 and TRBJ1-2, with a possible D match to TRBD1 (6 bases). Germline V gives CDR1 MDHEN, CDR2 SYDVKM. The CDR3 spans 12 residues. The V end lost 6 bases, the J end lost 2 bases, and 7 bases lay between the germline ends.